The clone carrying this T cell receptor beta chain was recorded a few times. J was trimmed by 7 bases and V by 4 bases; bases with no gene match: 5. Germline CDR1 is MRHNA and CDR2 is SNTAGT. The CDR3 is made up of 13 amino acids. The source of the sample is a study of human T cells and chemical hapten exposure. TCRdb recomputed calls from the 5' RACE reads with MiXCR, one row per CDR3 protein. The sample gives over 95,000 distinct CDR3 sequences, roughly 19% of which show up once; around 2.8% is in the top ten. The study extracted total RNA from unfractionated whole blood. The TCR was taken from a human donor in good health. The chain recombines TRBV6-4 with TRBJ2-3, with TRBD2 identical over 7 bases. CDR3 region: CASSAVSGNTQYF. The CDR3 nucleotides read TGTGCCAGCAGTGCGGTCAGCGGGAATACGCAGTATTTT.